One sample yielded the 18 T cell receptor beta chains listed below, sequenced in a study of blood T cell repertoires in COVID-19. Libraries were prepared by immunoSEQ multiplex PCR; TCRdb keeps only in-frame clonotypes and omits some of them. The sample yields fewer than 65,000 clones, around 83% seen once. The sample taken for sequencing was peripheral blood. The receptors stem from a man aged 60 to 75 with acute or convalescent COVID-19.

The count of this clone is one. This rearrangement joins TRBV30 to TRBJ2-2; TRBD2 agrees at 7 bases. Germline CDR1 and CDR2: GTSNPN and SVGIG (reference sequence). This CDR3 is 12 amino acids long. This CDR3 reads CGGGRNTGELFF. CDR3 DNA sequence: TGTGGTGGCGGGAGGAACACCGGGGAGCTGTTTTTT.

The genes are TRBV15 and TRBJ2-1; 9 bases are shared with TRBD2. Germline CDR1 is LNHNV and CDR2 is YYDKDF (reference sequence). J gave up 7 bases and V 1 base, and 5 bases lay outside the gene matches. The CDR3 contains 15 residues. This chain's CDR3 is CATSRGNSGGNEQFF. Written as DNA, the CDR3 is TGTGCCACCAGCAGAGGAAATAGCGGGGGTAATGAGCAGTTCTTC.

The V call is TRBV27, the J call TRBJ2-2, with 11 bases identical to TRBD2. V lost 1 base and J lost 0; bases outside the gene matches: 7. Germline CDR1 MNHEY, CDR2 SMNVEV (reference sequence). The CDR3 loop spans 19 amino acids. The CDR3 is CASSLFFRLAGSNTGELFF. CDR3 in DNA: TGTGCCAGCAGTTTATTTTTTAGACTAGCGGGATCGAACACCGGGGAGCTGTTTTTT.

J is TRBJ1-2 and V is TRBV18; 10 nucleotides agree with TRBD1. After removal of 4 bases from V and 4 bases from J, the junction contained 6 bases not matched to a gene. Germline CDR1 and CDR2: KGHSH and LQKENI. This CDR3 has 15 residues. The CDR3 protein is CASSLDRGLGYGYTF. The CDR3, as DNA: TGTGCCAGCTCACTTGACAGGGGGCTCGGCTATGGCTACACCTTC.

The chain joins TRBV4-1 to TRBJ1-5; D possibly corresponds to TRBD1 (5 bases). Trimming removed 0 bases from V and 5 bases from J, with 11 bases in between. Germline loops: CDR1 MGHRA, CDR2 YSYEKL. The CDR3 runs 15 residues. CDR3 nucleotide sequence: TGCGCCAGCAGCCAAGACCCAGGCAGGGATCAGCCCCAGCATTTT. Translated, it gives CASSQDPGRDQPQHF.

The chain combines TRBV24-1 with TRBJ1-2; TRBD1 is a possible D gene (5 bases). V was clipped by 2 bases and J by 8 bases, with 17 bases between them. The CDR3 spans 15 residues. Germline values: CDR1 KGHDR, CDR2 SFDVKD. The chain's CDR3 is CATSDSSPRVLGYTF. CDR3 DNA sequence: TGTGCCACCAGTGATTCCTCCCCCAGGGTCCTAGGCTACACCTTC.

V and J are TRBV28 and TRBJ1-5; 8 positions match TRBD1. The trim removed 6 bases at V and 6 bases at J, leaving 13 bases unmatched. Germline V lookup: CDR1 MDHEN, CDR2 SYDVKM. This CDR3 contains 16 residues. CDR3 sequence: CASSTDRGWSRQPQHF. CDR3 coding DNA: TGTGCCAGCAGCACCGACAGGGGTTGGTCTCGTCAGCCCCAGCATTTT.

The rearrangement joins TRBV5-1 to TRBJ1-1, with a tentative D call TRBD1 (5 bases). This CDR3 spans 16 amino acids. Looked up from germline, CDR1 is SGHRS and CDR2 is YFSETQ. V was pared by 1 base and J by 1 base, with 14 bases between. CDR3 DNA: TGCGCCAGCAGCTTGTTCGCCAGGGCAGGGAACACTGAAGCTTTCTTT. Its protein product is CASSLFARAGNTEAFF. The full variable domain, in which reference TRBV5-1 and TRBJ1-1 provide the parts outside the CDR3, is KAGVTQTPRYLIKTRGQQVTLSCSPISGHRSVSWYQQTPGQGLQFLFEYFSETQRNKGNFPGRFSGRQFSNSRSEMNVSTLELGDSALYLCASSLFARAGNTEAFFGQGTRLTVV.

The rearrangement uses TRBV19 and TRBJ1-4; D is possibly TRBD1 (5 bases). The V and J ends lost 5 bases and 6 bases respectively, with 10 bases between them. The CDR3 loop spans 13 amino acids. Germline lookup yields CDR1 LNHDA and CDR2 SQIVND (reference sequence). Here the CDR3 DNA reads TGTGCCAGTAGTCAGCAGGGCTATGAAAAACTGTTTTTT. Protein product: CASSQQGYEKLFF.

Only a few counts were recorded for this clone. The CDR3 DNA sequence: TGTGCCAGCAGTACGGGGAGCTCCTATAATTCACCCCTCCACTTT. Translation gives CASSTGSSYNSPLHF. The chain recombines TRBV9 with TRBJ1-6; D remains unclear. Per the germline V gene, CDR1 is SGDLS and CDR2 is YYNGEE. The CDR3 spans 15 residues. Trimming stripped 5 bases from V and 0 bases from J, with 9 bases between. The full variable domain, in which reference TRBV9 and TRBJ1-6 provide the parts outside the CDR3, is DSGVTQTPKHLITATGQRVTLRCSPRSGDLSVYWYQQSLDQGLQFLIQYYNGEERAKGNILERFSAQQFPDLHSELNLSSLELGDSALYFCASSTGSSYNSPLHFGNGTRLTVT.

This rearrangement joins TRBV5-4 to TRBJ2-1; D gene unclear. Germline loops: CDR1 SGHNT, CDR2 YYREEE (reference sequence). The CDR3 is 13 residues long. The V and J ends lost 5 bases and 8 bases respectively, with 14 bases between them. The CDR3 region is CASSTGSEDEQFF. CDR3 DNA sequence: TGTGCCAGCAGTACCGGGTCCGAGGATGAGCAGTTCTTC.

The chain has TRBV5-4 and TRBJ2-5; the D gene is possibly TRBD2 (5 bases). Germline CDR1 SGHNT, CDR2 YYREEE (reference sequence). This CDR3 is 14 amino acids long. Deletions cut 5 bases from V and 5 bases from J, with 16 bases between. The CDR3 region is CASSLQSGFETQYF. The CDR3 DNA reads TGTGCCAGCAGTTTACAGAGCGGTTTTGAGACCCAGTACTTC.

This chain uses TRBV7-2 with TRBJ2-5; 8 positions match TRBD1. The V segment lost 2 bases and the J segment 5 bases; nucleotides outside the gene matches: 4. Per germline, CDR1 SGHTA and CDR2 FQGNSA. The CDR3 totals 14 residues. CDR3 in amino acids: CASSLRTGTETQYF. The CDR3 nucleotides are TGTGCCAGCAGCTTAAGGACAGGGACCGAGACCCAGTACTTC.

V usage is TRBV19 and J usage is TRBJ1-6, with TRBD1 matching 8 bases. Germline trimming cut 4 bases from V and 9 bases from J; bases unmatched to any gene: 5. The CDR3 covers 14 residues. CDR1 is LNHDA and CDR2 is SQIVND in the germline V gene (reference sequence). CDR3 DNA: TGTGCCAGTAGTACAGGGGGCGCAACTTCACCCCTCCACTTT. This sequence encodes CASSTGGATSPLHF.

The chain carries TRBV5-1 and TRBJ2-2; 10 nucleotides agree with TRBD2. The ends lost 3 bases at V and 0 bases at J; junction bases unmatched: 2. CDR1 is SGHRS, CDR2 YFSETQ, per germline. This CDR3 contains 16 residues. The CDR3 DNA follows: TGCGCCAGCAGCTCTGGACTAGCGGCGAACACCGGGGAGCTGTTTTTT. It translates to CASSSGLAANTGELFF.

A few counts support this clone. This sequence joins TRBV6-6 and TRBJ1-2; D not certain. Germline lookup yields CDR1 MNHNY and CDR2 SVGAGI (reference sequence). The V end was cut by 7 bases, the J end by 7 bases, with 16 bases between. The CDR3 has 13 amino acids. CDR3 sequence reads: CASTREQVAGYTF. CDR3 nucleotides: TGTGCCAGCACCCGAGAGCAGGTTGCTGGCTACACCTTC.

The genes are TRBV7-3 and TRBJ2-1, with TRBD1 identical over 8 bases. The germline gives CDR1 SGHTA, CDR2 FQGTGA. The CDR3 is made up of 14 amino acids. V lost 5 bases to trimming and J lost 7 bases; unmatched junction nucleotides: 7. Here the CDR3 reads CASSPQGAPNEQFF. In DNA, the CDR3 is TGTGCCAGCAGCCCGCAGGGGGCTCCAAATGAGCAGTTCTTC. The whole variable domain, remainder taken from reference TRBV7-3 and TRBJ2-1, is GAGVSQTPSNKVTEKGKYVELRCDPISGHTALYWYRQSLGQGPEFLIYFQGTGAADDSGLPNDRFFAVRPEGSVSTLKIQRTERGDSAVYLCASSPQGAPNEQFFGPGTRLTVL.

The CDR3 DNA follows: TGCAGCGTTGAGGTACAAGCGACAGCCGAGCAGTACTTC. This gives the protein CSVEVQATAEQYF. The chain uses TRBV29-1 and TRBJ2-7; D is perhaps TRBD1 (5 bases). CDR3 length: 13 amino acids. Germline V gives CDR1 SQVTM, CDR2 ANQGSEA. Trimming stripped 3 bases from V and 6 bases from J, with 15 bases between.